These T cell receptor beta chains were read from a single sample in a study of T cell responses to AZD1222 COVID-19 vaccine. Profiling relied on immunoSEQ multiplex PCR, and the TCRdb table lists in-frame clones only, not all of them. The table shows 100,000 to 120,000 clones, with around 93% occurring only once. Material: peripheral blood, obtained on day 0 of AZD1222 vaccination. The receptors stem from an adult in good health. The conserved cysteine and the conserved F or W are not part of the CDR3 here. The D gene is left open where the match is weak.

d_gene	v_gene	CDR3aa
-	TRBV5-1	ASSLEASGFSGANVLT
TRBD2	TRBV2	ATGLAGDGEQY
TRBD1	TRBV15	ATSNREGGQGGYT
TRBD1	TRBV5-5	ASSPGQGASEQY
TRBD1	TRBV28	ASSGYGGQGVGSPLH
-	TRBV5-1	ASSYRSSTPARDTQY
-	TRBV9	ASSAAGDNYGYT
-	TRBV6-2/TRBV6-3	ASSYSLRDGYT
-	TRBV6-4	ASSDSDTGELF
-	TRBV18	ASSPADRTGELF
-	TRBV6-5	ASTPLGQSNEQF
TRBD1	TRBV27	ASSPGDRGYEQY
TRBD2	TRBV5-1	ASSGLAGGQREQF
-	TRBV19	ASSIDVGLSSYNEQF
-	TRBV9	ASSVSGVNYGYT
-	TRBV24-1	ATSEWDSPGELF